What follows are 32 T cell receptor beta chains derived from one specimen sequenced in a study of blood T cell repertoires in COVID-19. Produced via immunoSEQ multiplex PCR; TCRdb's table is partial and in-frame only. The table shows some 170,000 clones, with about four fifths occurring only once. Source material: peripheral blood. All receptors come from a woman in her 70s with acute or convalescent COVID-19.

The CDR3 DNA is TGTGCCAGCAGCCTAACTAGCGGAGCGGAGAAGACCCAGTACTTC. This encodes CASSLTSGAEKTQYF. The chain couples TRBV7-6 to TRBJ2-5, with TRBD2 matching 8 bases. The J segment lost 6 bases and the V segment lost 5 bases, leaving 11 bases of the junction unmatched. Germline V gene sequence: CDR1 SGHVS, CDR2 FNYEAQ. This CDR3 is built from 15 residues.

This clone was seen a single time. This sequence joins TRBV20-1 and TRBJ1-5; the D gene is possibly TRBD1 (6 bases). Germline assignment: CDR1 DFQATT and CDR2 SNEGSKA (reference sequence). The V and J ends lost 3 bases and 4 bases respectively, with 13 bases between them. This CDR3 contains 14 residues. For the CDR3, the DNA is TGCAGTGCTAGTAACTTGCAGGGGAATCAGCCCCAGCATTTT. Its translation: CSASNLQGNQPQHF.

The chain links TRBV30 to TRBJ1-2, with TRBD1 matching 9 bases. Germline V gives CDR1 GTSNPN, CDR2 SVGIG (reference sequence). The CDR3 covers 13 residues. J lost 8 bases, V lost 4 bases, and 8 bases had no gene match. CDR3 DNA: TGTGCCTGGACCCCGGACAGGGGCTTAGGCTACACCTTC. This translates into CAWTPDRGLGYTF. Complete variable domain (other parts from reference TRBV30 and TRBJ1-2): SQTIHQWPATLVQPVGSPLSLECTVEGTSNPNLYWYRQAAGRGLQLLFYSVGIGQISSEVPQNLSASRPQDRQFILSSKKLLLSDSGFYLCAWTPDRGLGYTFGSGTRLTVV.

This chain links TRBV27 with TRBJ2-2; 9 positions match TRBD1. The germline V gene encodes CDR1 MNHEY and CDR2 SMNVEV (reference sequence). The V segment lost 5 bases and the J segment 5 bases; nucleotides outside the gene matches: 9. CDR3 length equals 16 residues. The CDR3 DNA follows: TGTGCCAGCAGTATTTTACAGGGGGCGAGGACCGGGGAGCTGTTTTTT. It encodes CASSILQGARTGELFF.

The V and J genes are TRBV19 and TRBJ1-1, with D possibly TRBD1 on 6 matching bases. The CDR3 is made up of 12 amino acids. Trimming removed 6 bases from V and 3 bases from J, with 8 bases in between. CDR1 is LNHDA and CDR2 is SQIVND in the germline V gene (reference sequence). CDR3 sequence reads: CASRRTDTEAFF. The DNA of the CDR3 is TGTGCCAGTAGAAGGACAGACACTGAAGCTTTCTTT.

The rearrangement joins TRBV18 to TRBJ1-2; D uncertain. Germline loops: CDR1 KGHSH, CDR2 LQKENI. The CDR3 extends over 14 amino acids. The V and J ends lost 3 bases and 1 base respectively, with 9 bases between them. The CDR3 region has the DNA TGTGCCAGCTCACCTTCCGGGGTTAACTATGGCTACACCTTC. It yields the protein CASSPSGVNYGYTF.

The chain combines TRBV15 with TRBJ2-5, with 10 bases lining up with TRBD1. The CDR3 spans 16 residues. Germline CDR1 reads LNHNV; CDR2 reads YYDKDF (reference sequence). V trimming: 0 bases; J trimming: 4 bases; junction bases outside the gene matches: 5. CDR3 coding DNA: TGTGCCACCAGCAGAGATGACAGGGGGCAGGCAGAGACCCAGTACTTC. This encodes CATSRDDRGQAETQYF. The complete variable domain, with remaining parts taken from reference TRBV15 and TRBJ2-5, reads DAMVIQNPRYQVTQFGKPVTLSCSQTLNHNVMYWYQQKSSQAPKLLFHYYDKDFNNEADTPDNFQSRRPNTSFCFLDIRSPGLGDTAMYLCATSRDDRGQAETQYFGPGTRLLVL.

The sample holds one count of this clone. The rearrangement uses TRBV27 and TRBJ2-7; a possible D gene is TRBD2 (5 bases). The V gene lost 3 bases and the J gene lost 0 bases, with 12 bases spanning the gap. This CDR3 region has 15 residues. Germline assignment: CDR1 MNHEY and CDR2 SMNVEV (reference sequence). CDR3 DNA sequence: TGTGCCAGCAGTTTTGAGGGAATAAGCTCCTACGAGCAGTACTTC. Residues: CASSFEGISSYEQYF.

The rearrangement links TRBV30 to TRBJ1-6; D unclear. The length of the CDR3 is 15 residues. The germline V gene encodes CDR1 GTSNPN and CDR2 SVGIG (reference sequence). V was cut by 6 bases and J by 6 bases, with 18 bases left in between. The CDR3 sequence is CACDGRVDFNSPLHF. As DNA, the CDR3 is TGTGCCTGCGACGGTCGGGTCGACTTTAATTCACCCCTCCACTTT.

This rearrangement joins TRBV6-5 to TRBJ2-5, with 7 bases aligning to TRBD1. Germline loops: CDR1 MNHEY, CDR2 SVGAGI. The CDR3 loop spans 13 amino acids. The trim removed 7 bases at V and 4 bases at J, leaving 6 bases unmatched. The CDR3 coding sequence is TGTGCCAGCAACACTAGGGGGCGAGAGACCCAGTACTTC. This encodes CASNTRGRETQYF.

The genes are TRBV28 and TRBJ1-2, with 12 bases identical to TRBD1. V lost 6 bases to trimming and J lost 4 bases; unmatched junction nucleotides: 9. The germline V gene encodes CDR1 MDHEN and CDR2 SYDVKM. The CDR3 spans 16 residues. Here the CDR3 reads CASRPRDRGRFYGYTF. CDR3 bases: TGTGCCAGCAGACCTCGGGACAGGGGGCGCTTCTATGGCTACACCTTC.

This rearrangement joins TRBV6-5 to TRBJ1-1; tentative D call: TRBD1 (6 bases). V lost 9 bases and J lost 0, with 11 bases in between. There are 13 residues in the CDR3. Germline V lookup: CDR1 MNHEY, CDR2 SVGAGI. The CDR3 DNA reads TGTGCCAGTCTGGGACAATTGAACACTGAAGCTTTCTTT. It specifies CASLGQLNTEAFF.

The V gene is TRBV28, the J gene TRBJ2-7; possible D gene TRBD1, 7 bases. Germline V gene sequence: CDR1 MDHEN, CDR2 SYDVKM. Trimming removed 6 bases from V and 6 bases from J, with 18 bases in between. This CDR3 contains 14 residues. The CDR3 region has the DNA TGTGCCAGCAGCAGTGTCAGGGGGGTTTCCGAGCAGTACTTC. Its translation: CASSSVRGVSEQYF.

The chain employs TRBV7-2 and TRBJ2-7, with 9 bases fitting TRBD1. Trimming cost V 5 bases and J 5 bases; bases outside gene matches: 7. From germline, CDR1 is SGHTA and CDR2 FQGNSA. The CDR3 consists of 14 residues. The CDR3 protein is CASSTNRGQDEQYF. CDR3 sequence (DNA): TGTGCCAGCAGCACCAACAGGGGGCAGGACGAGCAGTACTTC.

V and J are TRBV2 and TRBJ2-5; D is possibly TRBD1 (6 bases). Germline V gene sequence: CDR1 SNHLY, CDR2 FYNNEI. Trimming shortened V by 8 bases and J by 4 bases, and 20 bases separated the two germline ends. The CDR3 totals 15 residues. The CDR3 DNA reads TGTGCCAGCGTGATTGGGACAAGTAAGGTAGAGACCCAGTACTTC. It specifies CASVIGTSKVETQYF.

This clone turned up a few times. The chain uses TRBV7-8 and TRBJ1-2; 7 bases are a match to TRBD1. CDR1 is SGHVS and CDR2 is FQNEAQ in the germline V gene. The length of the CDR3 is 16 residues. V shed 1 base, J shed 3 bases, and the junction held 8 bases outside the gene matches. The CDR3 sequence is CASSLEQGGPDYGYTF. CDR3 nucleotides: TGTGCCAGCAGCTTAGAGCAGGGGGGCCCGGACTATGGCTACACCTTC.

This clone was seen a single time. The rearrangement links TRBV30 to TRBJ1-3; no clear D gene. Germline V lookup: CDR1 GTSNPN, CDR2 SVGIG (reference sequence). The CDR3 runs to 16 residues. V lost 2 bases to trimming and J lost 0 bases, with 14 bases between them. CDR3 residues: CAWSQNSILSGNTIYF. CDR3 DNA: TGTGCCTGGAGTCAAAACAGCATTCTCTCTGGAAACACCATATATTTT.

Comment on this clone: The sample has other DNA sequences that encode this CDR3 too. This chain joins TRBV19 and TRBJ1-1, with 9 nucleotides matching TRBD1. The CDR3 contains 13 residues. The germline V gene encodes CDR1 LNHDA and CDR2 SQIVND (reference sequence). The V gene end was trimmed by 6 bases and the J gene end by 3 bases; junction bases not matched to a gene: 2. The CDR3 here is CASRGTGHTEAFF. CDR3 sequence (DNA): TGTGCCAGTAGGGGGACAGGGCACACTGAAGCTTTCTTT.

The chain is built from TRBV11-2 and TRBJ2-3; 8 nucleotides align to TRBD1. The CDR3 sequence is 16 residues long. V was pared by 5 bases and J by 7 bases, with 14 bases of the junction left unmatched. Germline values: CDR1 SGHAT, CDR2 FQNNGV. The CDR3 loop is CASSRSTGTGGNTQYF. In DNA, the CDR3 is TGTGCCAGCAGCCGTTCTACCGGTACAGGGGGAAATACGCAGTATTTT.

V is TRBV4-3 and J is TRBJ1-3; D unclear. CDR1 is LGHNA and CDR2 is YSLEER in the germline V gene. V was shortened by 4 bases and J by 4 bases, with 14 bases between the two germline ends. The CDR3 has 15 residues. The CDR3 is CASSPSLGEGNTIYF. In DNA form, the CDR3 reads TGCGCCAGCAGCCCCTCCCTAGGAGAAGGAAACACCATATATTTT.

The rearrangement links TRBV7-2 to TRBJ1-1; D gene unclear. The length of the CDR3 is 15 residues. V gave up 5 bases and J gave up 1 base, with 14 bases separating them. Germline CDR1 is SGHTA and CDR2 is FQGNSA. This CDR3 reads CASSPLRRQNTEAFF. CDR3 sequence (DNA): TGTGCCAGCAGCCCGCTTCGTAGACAGAACACTGAAGCTTTCTTT.

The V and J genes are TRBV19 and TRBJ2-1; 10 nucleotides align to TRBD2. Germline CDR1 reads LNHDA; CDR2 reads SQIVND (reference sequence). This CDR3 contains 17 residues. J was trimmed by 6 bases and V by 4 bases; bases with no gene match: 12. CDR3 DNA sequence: TGTGCCAGTAGTACGTTAGCGGGGGGCCCGTCCCGCAATGAGCAGTTCTTC. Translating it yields CASSTLAGGPSRNEQFF.

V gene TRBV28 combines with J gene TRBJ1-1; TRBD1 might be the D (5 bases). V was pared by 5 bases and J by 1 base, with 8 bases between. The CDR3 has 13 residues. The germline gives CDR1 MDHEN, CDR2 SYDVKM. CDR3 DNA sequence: TGTGCCAGCAGTCCAGGGTCGAACACTGAAGCTTTCTTT. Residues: CASSPGSNTEAFF.

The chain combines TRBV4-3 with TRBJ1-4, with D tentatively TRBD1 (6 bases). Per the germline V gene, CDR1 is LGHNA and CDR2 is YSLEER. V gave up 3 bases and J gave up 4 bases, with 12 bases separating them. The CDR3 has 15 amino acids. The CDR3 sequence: CASSHYRAFNEKLFF. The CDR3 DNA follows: TGCGCCAGCAGCCATTACAGGGCCTTTAATGAAAAACTGTTTTTT.

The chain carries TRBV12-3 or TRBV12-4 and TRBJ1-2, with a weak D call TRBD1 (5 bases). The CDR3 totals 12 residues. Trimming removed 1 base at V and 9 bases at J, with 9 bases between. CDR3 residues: CASSLEAGSYTF. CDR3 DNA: TGTGCCAGCAGTTTAGAGGCAGGGAGCTACACCTTC.

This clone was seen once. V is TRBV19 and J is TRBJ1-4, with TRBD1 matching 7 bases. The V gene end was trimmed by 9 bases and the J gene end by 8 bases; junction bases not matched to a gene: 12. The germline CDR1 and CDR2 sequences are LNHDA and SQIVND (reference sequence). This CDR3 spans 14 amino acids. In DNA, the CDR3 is TGTGCCAGCTCGGGACAGCCCTCGGGAGAAAAACTGTTTTTT. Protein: CASSGQPSGEKLFF.

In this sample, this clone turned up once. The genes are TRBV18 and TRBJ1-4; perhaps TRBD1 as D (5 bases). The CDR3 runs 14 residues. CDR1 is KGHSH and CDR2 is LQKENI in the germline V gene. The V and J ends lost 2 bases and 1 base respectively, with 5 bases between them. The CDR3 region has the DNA TGTGCCAGCTCACCAAGGGGAACTAATGAAAAACTGTTTTTT. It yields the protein CASSPRGTNEKLFF.

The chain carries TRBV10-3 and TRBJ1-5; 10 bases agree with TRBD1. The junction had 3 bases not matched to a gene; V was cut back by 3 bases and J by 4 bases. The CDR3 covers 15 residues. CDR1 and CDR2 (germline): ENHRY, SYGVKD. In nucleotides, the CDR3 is TGTGCCATCAGTGAAGGGACAGGGGAGAATCAGCCCCAGCATTTT. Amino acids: CAISEGTGENQPQHF.

The CDR3 sequence is CASSWGGGNEAFF. CDR3 nucleotides: TGTGCCAGCAGCTGGGGGGGAGGTAATGAAGCTTTCTTT. The V call is TRBV7-8, the J call TRBJ1-1; D perhaps matches TRBD1 (5 bases). Germline V gene data show CDR1 as SGHVS and CDR2 as FQNEAQ. The length of the CDR3 is 13 residues. Trimming removed 4 bases from V and 7 bases from J, with 13 bases in between.

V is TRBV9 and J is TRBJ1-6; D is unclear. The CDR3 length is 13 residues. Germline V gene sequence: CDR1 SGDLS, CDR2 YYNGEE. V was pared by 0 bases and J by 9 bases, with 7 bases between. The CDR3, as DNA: TGTGCCAGCAGCGTAGATGAGGGTTCACCCCTCCACTTT. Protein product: CASSVDEGSPLHF.

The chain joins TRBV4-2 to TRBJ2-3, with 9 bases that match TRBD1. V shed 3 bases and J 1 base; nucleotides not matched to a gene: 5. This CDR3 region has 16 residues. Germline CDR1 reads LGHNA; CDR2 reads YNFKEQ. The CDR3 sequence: CASSHPRQGGTDTQYF. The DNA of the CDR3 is TGTGCCAGCAGCCATCCCAGACAGGGGGGCACAGATACGCAGTATTTT.

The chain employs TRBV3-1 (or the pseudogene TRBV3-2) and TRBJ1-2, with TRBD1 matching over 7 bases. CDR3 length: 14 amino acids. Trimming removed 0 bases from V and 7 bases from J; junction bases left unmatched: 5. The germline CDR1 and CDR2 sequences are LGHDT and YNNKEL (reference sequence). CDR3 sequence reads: CASSQEVEGAGYTF. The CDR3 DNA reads TGTGCCAGCAGCCAAGAAGTTGAGGGGGCTGGCTACACCTTC.